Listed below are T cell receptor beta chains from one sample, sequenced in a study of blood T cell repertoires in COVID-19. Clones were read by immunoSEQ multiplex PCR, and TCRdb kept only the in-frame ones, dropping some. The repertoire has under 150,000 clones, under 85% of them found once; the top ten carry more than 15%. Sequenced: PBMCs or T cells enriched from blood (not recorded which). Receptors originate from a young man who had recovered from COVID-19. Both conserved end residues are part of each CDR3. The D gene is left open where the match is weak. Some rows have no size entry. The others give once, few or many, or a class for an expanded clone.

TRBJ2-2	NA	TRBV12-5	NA	TGTGCTAGTGGTTTGGCAGGGGCCGGGGAGCTGTTTTTT	CASGLAGAGELFF
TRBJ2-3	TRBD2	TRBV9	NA	TGTGCCAGCAGCGTAGCTAGCGGGGCCCCAGATACGCAGTATTTT	CASSVASGAPDTQYF
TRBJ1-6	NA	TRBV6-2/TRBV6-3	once	TGTGCCAGCAGTTACCCCGGAGGGTCACCCCTCCACTTT	CASSYPGGSPLHF
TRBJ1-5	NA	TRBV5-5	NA	TGTGCCAGCAGCTTGGATCGGTATAGCAATCAGCCCCAGCATTTT	CASSLDRYSNQPQHF
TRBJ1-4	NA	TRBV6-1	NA	TGTGCCAGCAGTGAAGTCGGGGGGCCTAATGAAAAACTGTTTTTT	CASSEVGGPNEKLFF
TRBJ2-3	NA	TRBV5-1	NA	TGCGCCAGCAGCTCCCAGGGCGTTAGCACAGATACGCAGTATTTT	CASSSQGVSTDTQYF
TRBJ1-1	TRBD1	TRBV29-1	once	TGCAGCGTGTGGACAGGGTGGGGGAACACTGAAGCTTTCTTT	CSVWTGWGNTEAFF
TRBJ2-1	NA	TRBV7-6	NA	TGTGCCAGCAGCTTTGTCGGGGGGCGGCCTGAGCAGTTCTTC	CASSFVGGRPEQFF
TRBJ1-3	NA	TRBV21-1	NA	TGTGCCAGGCCGGGACAGGGGGCCCCCCTGGGGGGAAACACCATATATTTT	CARPGQGAPLGGNTIYF
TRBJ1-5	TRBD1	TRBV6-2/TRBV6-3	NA	TGTGCCAGCAGTTACTCGGGACAGGGGAATCAGCCCCAGCATTTT	CASSYSGQGNQPQHF
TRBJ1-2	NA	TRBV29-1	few	TGCAGCGTCGCCCACCCGACGGACAGCCCCCTAGACTATGGCTACACCTTC	CSVAHPTDSPLDYGYTF
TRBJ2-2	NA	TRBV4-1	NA	TGCGCCAGCAGCTTGGGAGGGGGAGGTGGGCAGACGAACACCGGGGAGCTGTTTTTT	CASSLGGGGGQTNTGELFF
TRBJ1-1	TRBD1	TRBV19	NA	TGTGCCAGTACCCACGGACAGGTGAACACTGAAGCTTTCTTT	CASTHGQVNTEAFF
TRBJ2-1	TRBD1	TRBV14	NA	TGTGCCAGCAGCCGGGACAGCTCCTACAATGAGCAGTTCTTC	CASSRDSSYNEQFF
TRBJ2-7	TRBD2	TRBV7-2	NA	TGTGCCAGCAGCTTCTCGGGGGGTAGCGACGAGCAGTACTTC	CASSFSGGSDEQYF
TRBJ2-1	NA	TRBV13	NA	TGTGCCAGCAGCTTACGGAGCGTCGAGCAGTTCTTC	CASSLRSVEQFF
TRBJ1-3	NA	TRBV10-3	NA	TGTGCCATCAGTGAGGCGGGTGGGACTGGAAACACCATATATTTT	CAISEAGGTGNTIYF
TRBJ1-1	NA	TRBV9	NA	TGTGCCAGCAGCCCGGGGAGTACTGAAGCTTTCTTT	CASSPGSTEAFF
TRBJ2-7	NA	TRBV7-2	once	TGTGCCAGCAGCTTAGAACGACAGTCCCCCTACGAGCAGTACTTC	CASSLERQSPYEQYF
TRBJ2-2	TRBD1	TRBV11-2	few	TGTGCCAGCAGCTGGAAAGGACAGGGCGGGGAGCTGTTTTTT	CASSWKGQGGELFF
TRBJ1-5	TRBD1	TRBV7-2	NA	TGTGCCAGCAGCTTATCACAGGGGCAGCCCCAGCATTTT	CASSLSQGQPQHF
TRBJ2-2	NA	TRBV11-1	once	TGTGCCACGGGAGGAGGTGGGGGGCAGAACACCGGGGAGCTGTTTTTT	CATGGGGGQNTGELFF
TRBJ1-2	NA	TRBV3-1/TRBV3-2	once	TGTGCCAGCAGCCACCCGGACAGAAGAGGCTACACCTTC	CASSHPDRRGYTF
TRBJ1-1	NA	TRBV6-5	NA	TGTGCCAGCAGTTATATAGGGGCAGGTGAAGCTTTCTTT	CASSYIGAGEAFF
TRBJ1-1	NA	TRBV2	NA	TGTGCCAGCAGTGAAGGGGGCAGGGGAATCACTGAAGCTTTCTTT	CASSEGGRGITEAFF
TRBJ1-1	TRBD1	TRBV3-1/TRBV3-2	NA	TGTGCCAGCAGCCAAGCAGACAGGGGGTTCATGAACACTGAAGCTTTCTTT	CASSQADRGFMNTEAFF
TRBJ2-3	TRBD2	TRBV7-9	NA	TGTGCCAGCAGCTTATTAGCGGGAGGGCCTGGGAATACGCAGTATTTT	CASSLLAGGPGNTQYF
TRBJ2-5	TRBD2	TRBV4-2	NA	TGTGCCAGCAGCCAAGATGGGACTAGCGGGGGGACCCAGTACTTC	CASSQDGTSGGTQYF
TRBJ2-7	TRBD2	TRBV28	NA	TGTGCCAGCAATGAACCGGGACTAGCGTTCAACGAGCAGTACTTC	CASNEPGLAFNEQYF
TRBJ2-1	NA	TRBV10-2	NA	TGCGCCAGCAGTATACCTCAGACCGGGGACTCCTACAATGAGCAGTTCTTC	CASSIPQTGDSYNEQFF
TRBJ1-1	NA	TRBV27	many	TGTGCCAGCAGTTTACAGGGGCTGCAGAACACTGAAGCTTTCTTT	CASSLQGLQNTEAFF
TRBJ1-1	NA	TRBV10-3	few	TGTGCCATCAGTGAGCCGACAGGTAACAGGGACACTGAAGCTTTCTTT	CAISEPTGNRDTEAFF
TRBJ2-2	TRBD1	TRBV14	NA	TGTGCCAGCAGCCCCTTCCCGGGACAGGTCCTTGGGGGAGCTGTTTTT	CASSPFPGQVLGGAVF
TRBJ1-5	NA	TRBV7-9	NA	TGTGCCAGCAGCGGGCAGAGTGGAAGCAATCAGCCCCAGCATTTT	CASSGQSGSNQPQHF
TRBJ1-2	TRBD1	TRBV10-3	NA	TGTGCCACGCTACAGGGGGCAGACTATGGCTACACCTTC	CATLQGADYGYTF
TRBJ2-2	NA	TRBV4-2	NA	TGTGCCAGCAGCCAAGCCGGGACACCGAACACCGGGGAGCTGTTTTTT	CASSQAGTPNTGELFF
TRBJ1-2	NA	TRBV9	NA	TGTGCCAGCACCAGAACAGGTGCCGGCTACACCTTC	CASTRTGAGYTF
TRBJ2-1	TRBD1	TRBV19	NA	TGTGCCAGTAGTATAAGGCAACAGGGGGGAGGCAATGAGCAGTTCTTC	CASSIRQQGGGNEQFF
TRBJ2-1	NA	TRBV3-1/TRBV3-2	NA	TGTGCCAGCAGCCAAGGAGGCGACTACAATGAGCAGTTCTTC	CASSQGGDYNEQFF
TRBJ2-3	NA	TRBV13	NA	TGTGCCAGCAGTCCCGATAGTGGGGGCAGGACAGATACGCAGTATTTT	CASSPDSGGRTDTQYF